The source of this T cell receptor (beta chain) is a study of cytomegalovirus exposure and HLA in healthy donors. In the study overall: Among the 370 or so donors who were genotyped, approximately 83% fell in the genetic ancestry cluster that is associated with self-reported Caucasian donors.

Study-wide results and caveats: Indistinguishability led to the exclusion of some V segments, TRBV6-2 and TRBV6-3 included. In vitro experiments confirmed that a few CMV-associated chains were specific for CMV antigens. Rates of TCR association differed by HLA locus in a later analysis, with DRB1 highest and HLA-C lowest.

In the PCR, 60 Vbeta and 13 Jbeta primers were used. The repertoire was sequenced with immunoSEQ multiplex PCR; TCRdb's copy has only in-frame clones and lacks some. The sample includes 150,000 to 200,000 clones, roughly 83% of them seen just once. Germline-derived CDR1 and CDR2 are SNHLY and FYNNEI. This CDR3 comprises 15 residues. Trimming cost V 7 bases and J 5 bases, with 17 bases left between them. This clone was observed a few times. Its antigen is not identified. The sequenced material came from PBMCs. The sequence was obtained from a woman aged 18-29 years in good health and CMV-seronegative. V gene TRBV2 combines with J gene TRBJ2-2, with D tentatively TRBD1 (5 bases). CDR3 sequence (DNA): TGTGCCAGCACCTCTTACCAGGGTCGGACCGGGGAGCTGTTTTTT. Its protein is CASTSYQGRTGELFF. Supplemented by reference TRBV2 and TRBJ2-2, the full variable domain reads EPEVTQTPSHQVTQMGQEVILRCVPISNHLYFYWYRQILGQKVEFLVSFYNNEISEKSEIFDDQFSVERPDGSNFTLKIRSTKLEDSAMYFCASTSYQGRTGELFFGEGSRLTVL.